The source of this TCR beta chain is a study of T cells in placental villitis. Turning to this clone: What it recognizes is unknown.

Germline CDR1 MDHEN, CDR2 SYDVKM. CDR3 size: 15 residues. Trimming removed 2 bases from V and 7 bases from J, with 15 bases in between. Around 10 placentae met Amsterdam Criteria for high-grade villitis of unknown etiology. The libraries were made with immunoSEQ v4. The assay was immunoSEQ multiplex PCR, and TCRdb's table has in-frame clones only and misses some. This sample carries roughly 2,000 clones, 82% of them seen once, and the ten largest clones take roughly 11%. Regarding the study as a whole: In villitis of unknown etiology, expanded clones were mostly unshared between placentae. Placentae with villitis of unknown etiology showed clonal expansion, median clonality approximately 0.057 versus control 0.006 to 0.0065.

This clonotype was obtained from a human patient with villitis of unknown etiology; the placental T cells may come from both mother and fetus. The chain combines TRBV28 with TRBJ2-1, with D uncertain. The sequencing sample was made of placental tissue containing maternal and fetal cells. CDR3 amino acids: CASSLRPVPINEQFF. The CDR3 DNA reads as TGTGCCAGCAGTTTAAGGCCAGTCCCCATTAATGAGCAGTTCTTC.